Listed below are T cell receptor beta chains from one sample, sequenced in a study of T cells in Graves' hyperthyroidism and ophthalmopathy. MiXCR was run by TCRdb on the multiplex PCR reads, yielding one entry per CDR3 protein. The data show 530,000 or so distinct CDR3 sequences, roughly a sixth seen once. The specimen was blood. The receptors were sampled from a young woman with Graves' ophthalmopathy. The CDR3 runs from the conserved cysteine through the conserved F or W. The D gene is left open where the match is weak. Not every row has a clone size; where given, it reads once, few, many or a size class.

j_gene | v_gene | len | d_gene | abundance | CDR3nt | CDR3aa
TRBJ2-7 | TRBV27 | 11 | NA | few | TGTGCCACCGGGCCGGGGGACGAGCGGTACTTC | CATGPGDERYF
TRBJ1-1 | TRBV7-8 | 14 | NA | once | TGTGCCAGCAGCTTCGAAAGGTTGAACACTGAAGCTTTATTT | CASSFERLNTEALF
TRBJ1-1 | TRBV13 | 13 | NA | many | TGTGCCAGCAGCTTCGGAACAGAAACTGAAGCTTTCTTT | CASSFGTETEAFF
TRBJ1-6 | TRBV19 | 13 | NA | few | TGTGCCAGTGGGAGGGGCCTGGAATCACCCCTCCACTTT | CASGRGLESPLHF
TRBJ2-6 | TRBV6-1 | 17 | NA | many | TGTGCCAGCAGTAATCTCCAAGGACCCTCTGGGGCCAACGTCCTGACTTTC | CASSNLQGPSGANVLTF
TRBJ2-7 | TRBV7-2 | 15 | NA | many | TGTGCCAGCAGCTTACATGTCCAGAGCTCCTACGAGCAGTACTTC | CASSLHVQSSYEQYF
TRBJ1-2 | TRBV6-1 | 11 | NA | NA | TGTGCCAGCAGTACCTCAGATGGCTACACCTTC | CASSTSDGYTF
TRBJ2-7 | TRBV7-9 | 15 | TRBD1 | many | TGTGCCAGCAGTCAAGGACAGGGGGAAAGGTACGAGCAGTACTTC | CASSQGQGERYEQYF
TRBJ1-2 | TRBV12-3/TRBV12-4 | 13 | NA | many | TGTGCCAGCAGTTCCGACTGGAACTATGGCTACACCTTC | CASSSDWNYGYTF
TRBJ2-3 | TRBV25-1 | 15 | NA | NA | TGTGCCAGCAGTGAACATGGTACCAGTACAGATACGCAGTATTTT | CASSEHGTSTDTQYF
TRBJ2-4 | TRBV20-1 | 15 | NA | NA | TGCAGTGCTGAGACTCAAACGCCAGCCAAAAACATTCAGTACTTC | CSAETQTPAKNIQYF
TRBJ1-5 | TRBV2 | 15 | NA | many | TGTGCCAGCAGTGAATCCGGAATCCGCAATCAGCCCCAGCATTTT | CASSESGIRNQPQHF
TRBJ1-4 | TRBV4-1 | 15 | NA | many | TGCGCCAGCAGCCATATTGAGATAACTAATGAAAAACTGTTTTTT | CASSHIEITNEKLFF
TRBJ2-7 | TRBV2 | 14 | TRBD2 | many | TGTGCCAGCAGTGATCGGACTAGCGGATTCGAGCAGTACTTC | CASSDRTSGFEQYF
TRBJ1-5 | TRBV20-1 | 13 | NA | NA | TGCAGTGCTAGAGCAGAGGGGAGGCAGCCCCAGCATTTT | CSARAEGRQPQHF
TRBJ1-1 | TRBV30 | 13 | TRBD1 | many | TGTGCCCGACATACAGGGGGGGATACTGAAGCTTTCTTT | CARHTGGDTEAFF